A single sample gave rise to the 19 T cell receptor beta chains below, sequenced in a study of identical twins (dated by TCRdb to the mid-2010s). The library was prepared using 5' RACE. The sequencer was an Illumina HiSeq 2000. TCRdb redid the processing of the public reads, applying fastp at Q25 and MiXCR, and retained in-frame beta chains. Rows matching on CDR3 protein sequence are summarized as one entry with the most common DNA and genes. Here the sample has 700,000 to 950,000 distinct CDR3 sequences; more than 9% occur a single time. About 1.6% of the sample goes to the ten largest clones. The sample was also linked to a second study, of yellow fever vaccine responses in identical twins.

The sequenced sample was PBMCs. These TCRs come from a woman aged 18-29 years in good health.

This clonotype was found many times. The CDR3 here is CSARGLSSYEQYV. The CDR3 nucleotides read TGCAGTGCTAGAGGGTTATCTTCCTACGAGCAGTACGTC. The chain recombines TRBV20-1 with TRBJ2-7; D gene ambiguous. The CDR3 extends over 13 amino acids. CDR1 is DFQATT and CDR2 is SNEGSKA in the germline V gene (reference sequence). V gave up 1 base and J gave up 1 base, with 8 bases separating them.

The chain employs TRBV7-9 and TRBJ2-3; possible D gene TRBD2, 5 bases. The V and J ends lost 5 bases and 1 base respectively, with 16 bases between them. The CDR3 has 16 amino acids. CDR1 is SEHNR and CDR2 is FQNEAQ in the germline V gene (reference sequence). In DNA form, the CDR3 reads TGTGCCAGCAGCCGGACGGGCGGGTCACGCACAGATACGCAGTATTTT. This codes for CASSRTGGSRTDTQYF.

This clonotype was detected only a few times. CDR3 sequence (DNA): TGCGCCAGCAGTCTCATCACAGGGATTTGGGAGACCCAGTACTTC. The encoded protein is CASSLITGIWETQYF. The chain carries TRBV5-1 and TRBJ2-5; D possibly corresponds to TRBD1 (6 bases). Trimming took 5 bases from V and 5 from J, leaving 19 bases between them. CDR3 size: 15 residues. CDR1 SGHRS and CDR2 YFSETQ come from the germline V gene.

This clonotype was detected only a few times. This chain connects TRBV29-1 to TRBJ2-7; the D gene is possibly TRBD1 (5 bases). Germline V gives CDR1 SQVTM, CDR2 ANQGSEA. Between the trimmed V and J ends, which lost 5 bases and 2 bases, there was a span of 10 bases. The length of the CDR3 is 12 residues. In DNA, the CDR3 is TGCAGCGTTATGGGGCTTACCTACGAGCAGTACTTC. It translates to CSVMGLTYEQYF.

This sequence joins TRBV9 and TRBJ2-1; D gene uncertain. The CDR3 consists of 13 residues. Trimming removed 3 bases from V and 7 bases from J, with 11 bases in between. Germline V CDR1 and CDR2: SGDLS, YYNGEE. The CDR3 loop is CASSDGLGNEQFF. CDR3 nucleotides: TGTGCCAGCAGCGACGGCCTGGGTAATGAGCAGTTCTTC.

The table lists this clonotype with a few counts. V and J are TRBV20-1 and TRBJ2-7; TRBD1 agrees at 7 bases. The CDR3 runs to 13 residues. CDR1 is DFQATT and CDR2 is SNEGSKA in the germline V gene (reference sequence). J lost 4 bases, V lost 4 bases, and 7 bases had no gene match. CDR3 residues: CSAITGEGYEQYV. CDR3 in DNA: TGCAGTGCTATTACAGGGGAAGGATACGAGCAGTACGTC.

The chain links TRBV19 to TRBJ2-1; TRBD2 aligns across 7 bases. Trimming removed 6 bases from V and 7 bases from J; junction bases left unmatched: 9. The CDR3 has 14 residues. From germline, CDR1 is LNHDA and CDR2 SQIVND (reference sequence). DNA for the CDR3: TGTGCCAGTAGAGGACTAGGGGAAGGTAATGAGCAGTTCTTC. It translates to CASRGLGEGNEQFF.

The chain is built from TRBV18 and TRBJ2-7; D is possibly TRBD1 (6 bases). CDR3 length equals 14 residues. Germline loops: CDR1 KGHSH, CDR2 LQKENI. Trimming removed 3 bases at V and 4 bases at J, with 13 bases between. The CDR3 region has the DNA TGTGCCAGCTCACCTATGGGACAAAGATACGAGCAGTACTTC. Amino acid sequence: CASSPMGQRYEQYF.

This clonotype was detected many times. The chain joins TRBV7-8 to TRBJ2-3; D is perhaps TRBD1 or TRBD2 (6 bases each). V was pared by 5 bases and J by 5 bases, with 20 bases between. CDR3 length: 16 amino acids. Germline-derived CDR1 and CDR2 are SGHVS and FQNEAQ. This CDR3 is CASSPHGGVLVDTQYF. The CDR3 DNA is TGTGCCAGCAGCCCGCACGGGGGCGTTCTGGTAGATACGCAGTATTTT.

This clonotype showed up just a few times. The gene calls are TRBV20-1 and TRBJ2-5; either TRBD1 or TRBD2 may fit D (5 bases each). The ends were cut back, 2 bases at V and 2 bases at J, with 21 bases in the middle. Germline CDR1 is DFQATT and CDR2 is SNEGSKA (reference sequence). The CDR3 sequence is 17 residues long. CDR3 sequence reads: CSARLLGHSGRQETQYF. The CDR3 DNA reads TGCAGTGCTAGACTACTAGGACACTCTGGGCGTCAAGAGACCCAGTACTTC.

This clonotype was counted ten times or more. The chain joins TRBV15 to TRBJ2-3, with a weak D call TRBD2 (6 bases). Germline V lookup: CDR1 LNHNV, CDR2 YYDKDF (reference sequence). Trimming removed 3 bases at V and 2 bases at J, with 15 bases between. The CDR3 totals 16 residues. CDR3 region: CATSSWGTSNTDTQYF. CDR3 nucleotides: TGTGCCACCAGCAGTTGGGGTACTAGCAACACAGATACGCAGTATTTT.

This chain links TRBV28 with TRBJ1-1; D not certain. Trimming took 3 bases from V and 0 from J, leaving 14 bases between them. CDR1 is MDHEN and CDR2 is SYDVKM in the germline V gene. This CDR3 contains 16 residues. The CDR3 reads CASSFIGKKMNTEAFF. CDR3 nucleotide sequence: TGTGCCAGCAGTTTTATCGGGAAAAAAATGAACACTGAAGCTTTCTTT.

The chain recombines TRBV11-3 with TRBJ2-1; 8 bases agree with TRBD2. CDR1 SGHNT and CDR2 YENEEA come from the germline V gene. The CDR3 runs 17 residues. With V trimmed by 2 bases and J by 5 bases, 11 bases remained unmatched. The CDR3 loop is CASSLRGGAGGNNEQFF. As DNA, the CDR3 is TGTGCCAGCAGCTTACGGGGGGGGGCAGGTGGTAACAATGAGCAGTTCTTC.

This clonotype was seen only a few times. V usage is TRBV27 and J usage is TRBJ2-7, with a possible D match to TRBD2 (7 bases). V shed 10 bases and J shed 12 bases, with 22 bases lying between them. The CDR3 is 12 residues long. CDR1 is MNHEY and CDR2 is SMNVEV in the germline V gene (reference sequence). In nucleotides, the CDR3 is TGTGCCACCTCGACAGGCGGGGGACAACCGTACGTC. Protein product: CATSTGGGQPYV.

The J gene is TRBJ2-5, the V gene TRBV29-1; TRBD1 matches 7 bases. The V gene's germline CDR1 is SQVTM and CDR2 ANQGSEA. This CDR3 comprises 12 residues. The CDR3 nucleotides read TGCGGCGCCCAGGGGGTGACAGAGACCCAGTACTTC. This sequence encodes CGAQGVTETQYF.

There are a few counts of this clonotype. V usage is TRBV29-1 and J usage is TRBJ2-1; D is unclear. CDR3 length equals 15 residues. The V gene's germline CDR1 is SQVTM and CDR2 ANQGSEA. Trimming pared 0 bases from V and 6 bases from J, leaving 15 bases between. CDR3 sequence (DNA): TGCAGCGTTGAAGATAAGGGTCGGTCGTCCAATGAGCAGTTCTTC. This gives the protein CSVEDKGRSSNEQFF.

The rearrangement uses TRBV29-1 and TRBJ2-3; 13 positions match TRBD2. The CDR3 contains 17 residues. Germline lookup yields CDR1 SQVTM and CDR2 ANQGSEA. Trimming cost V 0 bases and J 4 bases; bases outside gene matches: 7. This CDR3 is CSVEDGSLAGGADTQYF. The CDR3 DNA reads TGCAGCGTTGAAGATGGTTCACTAGCGGGGGGGGCAGATACGCAGTATTTT.

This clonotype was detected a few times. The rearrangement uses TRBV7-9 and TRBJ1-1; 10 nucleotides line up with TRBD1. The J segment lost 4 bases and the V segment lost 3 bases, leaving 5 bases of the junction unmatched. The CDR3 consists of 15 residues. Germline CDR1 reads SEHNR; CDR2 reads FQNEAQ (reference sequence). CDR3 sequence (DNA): TGTGCCAGCAGCTTGGGACAGGGGTTGTTCACTGAAGCTTTCTTT. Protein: CASSLGQGLFTEAFF.

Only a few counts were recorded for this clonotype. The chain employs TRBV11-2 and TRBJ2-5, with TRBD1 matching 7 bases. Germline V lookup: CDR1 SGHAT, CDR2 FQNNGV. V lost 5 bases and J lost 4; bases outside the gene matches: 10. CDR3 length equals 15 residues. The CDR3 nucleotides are TGTGCCAGCAGCCCCGCGACAGGGCTGGGAGAGACCCAGTACTTC. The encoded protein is CASSPATGLGETQYF.